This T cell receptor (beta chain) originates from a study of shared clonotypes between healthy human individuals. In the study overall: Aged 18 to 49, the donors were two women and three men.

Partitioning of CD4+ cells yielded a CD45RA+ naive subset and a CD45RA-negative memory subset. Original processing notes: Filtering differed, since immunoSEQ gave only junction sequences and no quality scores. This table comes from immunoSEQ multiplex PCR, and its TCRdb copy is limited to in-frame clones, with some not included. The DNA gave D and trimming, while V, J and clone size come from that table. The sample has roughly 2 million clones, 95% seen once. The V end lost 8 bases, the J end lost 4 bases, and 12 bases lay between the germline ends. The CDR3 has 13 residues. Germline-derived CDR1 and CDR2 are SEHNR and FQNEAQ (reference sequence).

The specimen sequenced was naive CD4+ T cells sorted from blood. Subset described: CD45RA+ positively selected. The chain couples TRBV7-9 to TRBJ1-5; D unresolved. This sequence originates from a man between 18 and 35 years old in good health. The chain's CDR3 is CASARERNQPQHF. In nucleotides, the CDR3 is TGTGCCAGCGCGAGGGAACGGAATCAGCCCCAGCATTTT.